These T cell receptor beta chains were read from a single sample in a study of chemoradiotherapy in HPV16-positive cancers. Assay used: immunoSEQ multiplex PCR; TCRdb lists only in-frame clones, some missing. The sample has roughly 3,900 clones, around four fifths seen once. This specimen consisted of tumor tissue, obtained from a patient who underwent chemoradiotherapy. The source of these receptors is a human donor with HPV-associated anogenital cancer. Each CDR3 is given with its conserved first and last residue. The order of the fields is CDR3 length, V gene, J gene, clone size, D gene, CDR3 DNA, CDR3 protein. The D gene is left open where the match is weak. For some rows the clone size is stated as once, few or many, or as a class when expanded; others skip it.

cdr3_length: 12
v_call: TRBV5-1
j_call: TRBJ1-1
clone_size: -
d_call: -
cdr3_nt: TGCGCCAGCAGCTTGGATACGGGCAAGGCTTTCTTT
cdr3_aa: CASSLDTGKAFF

cdr3_length: 12
v_call: TRBV19
j_call: TRBJ1-1
clone_size: -
d_call: -
cdr3_nt: TGTGCCAGTATCAAGGGTTTAACTGAAGCTTTCTTT
cdr3_aa: CASIKGLTEAFF

cdr3_length: 13
v_call: TRBV19
j_call: TRBJ2-2
clone_size: -
d_call: -
cdr3_nt: TGTGCCAGTAGTATGGAGAACACCGGGGAGCTGTTTTTT
cdr3_aa: CASSMENTGELFF

cdr3_length: 17
v_call: TRBV5-1
j_call: TRBJ1-2
clone_size: -
d_call: -
cdr3_nt: TGCGCCAGCAGCTCCCCCCGCCTCGACAGCACAAACTATGGCCACACCTTC
cdr3_aa: CASSSPRLDSTNYGHTF

cdr3_length: 18
v_call: TRBV6-1
j_call: TRBJ2-1
clone_size: -
d_call: TRBD2
cdr3_nt: TGTGCCAGCAGTGAAGCTCGGGGGCTAGCGGGGCCCCACAATGAGCAGTTCTTC
cdr3_aa: CASSEARGLAGPHNEQFF

cdr3_length: 16
v_call: TRBV19
j_call: TRBJ2-2
clone_size: -
d_call: -
cdr3_nt: TGTGCCAGTAGTATACCGAGGGTACTAAACACCGGGGAGCTGTTTTTT
cdr3_aa: CASSIPRVLNTGELFF

cdr3_length: 12
v_call: TRBV19
j_call: TRBJ1-2
clone_size: -
d_call: -
cdr3_nt: TGTGCTAGCGGGCAGGGGAGCTATGGCTACACCTTC
cdr3_aa: CASGQGSYGYTF

cdr3_length: 15
v_call: TRBV25-1
j_call: TRBJ2-1
clone_size: -
d_call: TRBD1
cdr3_nt: TGTGCCAGCAGTGTCCGGGACAGGAATTACAATGAGCAGTTCTTC
cdr3_aa: CASSVRDRNYNEQFF

cdr3_length: 16
v_call: TRBV7-6
j_call: TRBJ1-5
clone_size: -
d_call: -
cdr3_nt: TGTGCCAGCAGCTTAGGTTCGGGACTAGGTGTGCAGCCCCAGCATTTT
cdr3_aa: CASSLGSGLGVQPQHF

cdr3_length: 18
v_call: TRBV2
j_call: TRBJ2-7
clone_size: -
d_call: TRBD2
cdr3_nt: TGTGCCAGCAGTGGCCTCGGACTAGCGGGAGGAAGCTCCTACGAGCAGTACTTC
cdr3_aa: CASSGLGLAGGSSYEQYF

cdr3_length: 15
v_call: TRBV27
j_call: TRBJ2-1
clone_size: -
d_call: TRBD2
cdr3_nt: TGTGCCAGCAGTTTATCGAGCGGGGGGGCAGAGGAGCAGTTCTTC
cdr3_aa: CASSLSSGGAEEQFF

cdr3_length: 14
v_call: TRBV7-2
j_call: TRBJ2-3
clone_size: -
d_call: -
cdr3_nt: TGTGCCAGCAGCTTAGGATCATTCACAGATACGCAGTATTTT
cdr3_aa: CASSLGSFTDTQYF

cdr3_length: 15
v_call: TRBV19
j_call: TRBJ1-6
clone_size: -
d_call: TRBD1
cdr3_nt: TGTGCCAGTAGTATAGAGGAGGGGGCTTATTCACCCCTCCACTTT
cdr3_aa: CASSIEEGAYSPLHF

cdr3_length: 12
v_call: TRBV5-4
j_call: TRBJ2-5
clone_size: -
d_call: -
cdr3_nt: TGTGCCAGCAGCTTGGAATGGAAGACCCAGTACTTC
cdr3_aa: CASSLEWKTQYF

cdr3_length: 11
v_call: TRBV27
j_call: TRBJ2-7
clone_size: once
d_call: -
cdr3_nt: TGTGCCACGGGGCTTCCCTACGAGCAGTACTTC
cdr3_aa: CATGLPYEQYF

cdr3_length: 15
v_call: TRBV7-2
j_call: TRBJ1-2
clone_size: -
d_call: -
cdr3_nt: TGTGCCAGCAGCTTAGCAGGGGCGTATGACTATGGCTACACCTTC
cdr3_aa: CASSLAGAYDYGYTF

cdr3_length: 15
v_call: TRBV19
j_call: TRBJ1-5
clone_size: -
d_call: TRBD1
cdr3_nt: TGTGCCAGTAGTATCCAAGGACAGGGCGGACAGCCCCAGCATTTT
cdr3_aa: CASSIQGQGGQPQHF

cdr3_length: 15
v_call: TRBV6-1
j_call: TRBJ1-1
clone_size: -
d_call: -
cdr3_nt: TGTGCCAGCAGTGCCCCAGGGAGGGCCAACACTGAAGCTTTCTTT
cdr3_aa: CASSAPGRANTEAFF

cdr3_length: 13
v_call: TRBV30
j_call: TRBJ1-1
clone_size: -
d_call: TRBD1
cdr3_nt: TGTGCCTGGACCCGACAGGGGCGGTCTGAAGCTTTCTTT
cdr3_aa: CAWTRQGRSEAFF

cdr3_length: 12
v_call: TRBV10-3
j_call: TRBJ2-3
clone_size: -
d_call: TRBD1
cdr3_nt: TGTGCCATAGGACAGGGAACAGATACGCAGTATTTT
cdr3_aa: CAIGQGTDTQYF

cdr3_length: 19
v_call: TRBV4-1
j_call: TRBJ2-7
clone_size: -
d_call: TRBD2
cdr3_nt: TGCGCCAGCAGCCAAAAATTTCTAGCGGGGGGTATGCCTCTCTACGAGCAGTACTTC
cdr3_aa: CASSQKFLAGGMPLYEQYF

cdr3_length: 15
v_call: TRBV6-6
j_call: TRBJ2-7
clone_size: -
d_call: -
cdr3_nt: TGTGCCAGCAGTTACCCCCTAGCTGCCATTTACGAGCAGTACTTC
cdr3_aa: CASSYPLAAIYEQYF

cdr3_length: 16
v_call: TRBV6-1
j_call: TRBJ2-2
clone_size: -
d_call: TRBD2
cdr3_nt: TGTGCCAGCAGTGCAAGACTAGCGGGAGCGGGCGGGGAGCTGTTTTTT
cdr3_aa: CASSARLAGAGGELFF

cdr3_length: 14
v_call: TRBV4-2
j_call: TRBJ1-3
clone_size: -
d_call: -
cdr3_nt: TGTGCCAGCAGCCAAGGCATCTCTGGAAACACCATATATTTT
cdr3_aa: CASSQGISGNTIYF

cdr3_length: 14
v_call: TRBV6-6
j_call: TRBJ1-2
clone_size: -
d_call: -
cdr3_nt: TGTGCCAGCAACGAGGGTCTCCAGTTCTATGGCTACACCTTC
cdr3_aa: CASNEGLQFYGYTF

cdr3_length: 15
v_call: TRBV2
j_call: TRBJ2-7
clone_size: -
d_call: TRBD2
cdr3_nt: TGTGCCAGCAGTGATGCACTAGCGGGGGCTTACGAGCAGTACTTC
cdr3_aa: CASSDALAGAYEQYF

cdr3_length: 14
v_call: TRBV27
j_call: TRBJ2-5
clone_size: -
d_call: -
cdr3_nt: TGTGCCAGCAGTTTATCCCCGGCCCAAGAGACCCAGTACTTC
cdr3_aa: CASSLSPAQETQYF

cdr3_length: 15
v_call: TRBV6-6
j_call: TRBJ2-7
clone_size: -
d_call: TRBD1
cdr3_nt: TGTGCCAGCAGTTCCCCCGGGACAGGGGGATACGAGCAGTACTTC
cdr3_aa: CASSSPGTGGYEQYF

cdr3_length: 13
v_call: TRBV18
j_call: TRBJ1-2
clone_size: -
d_call: -
cdr3_nt: TGTGCCAGCTCAAACGAGGGGCACTATGGCTACACCTTC
cdr3_aa: CASSNEGHYGYTF

cdr3_length: 14
v_call: TRBV5-1
j_call: TRBJ2-6
clone_size: -
d_call: -
cdr3_nt: TGCGCCAGCACAGGGTTCTCTGGGGCCAACGTCCTGACTTTC
cdr3_aa: CASTGFSGANVLTF

cdr3_length: 15
v_call: TRBV4-2
j_call: TRBJ1-6
clone_size: -
d_call: -
cdr3_nt: TGTGCCAGCAGCCAAGATAGGGGAAAGAATTCACCCCTCCACTTT
cdr3_aa: CASSQDRGKNSPLHF

cdr3_length: 14
v_call: TRBV9
j_call: TRBJ1-2
clone_size: few
d_call: TRBD1
cdr3_nt: TGTGCCAGCAGCGCCCGGACAGGGGGCCTTGGCTACACCTTC
cdr3_aa: CASSARTGGLGYTF

cdr3_length: 16
v_call: TRBV11-2
j_call: TRBJ1-3
clone_size: -
d_call: -
cdr3_nt: TGTGCCAGCAGCCCGGGTGCGCAGAGCTCTGGAAACACCATATATTTT
cdr3_aa: CASSPGAQSSGNTIYF

cdr3_length: 16
v_call: TRBV30
j_call: TRBJ1-3
clone_size: -
d_call: -
cdr3_nt: TGTGCCTGGACGCCTCTGGGGCCGATCTCTGGAAACACCATATATTTT
cdr3_aa: CAWTPLGPISGNTIYF

cdr3_length: 15
v_call: TRBV6-1
j_call: TRBJ1-2
clone_size: once
d_call: TRBD1
cdr3_nt: TGTGCCAGCAGTGACGGGAGGGGAGGGGGCGATGGCTACACCTTC
cdr3_aa: CASSDGRGGGDGYTF

cdr3_length: 13
v_call: TRBV6-6
j_call: TRBJ2-7
clone_size: -
d_call: -
cdr3_nt: TGTGCCAGCAGTTACGCGTCATCCTACGAGCAGTACTTC
cdr3_aa: CASSYASSYEQYF

cdr3_length: 15
v_call: TRBV28
j_call: TRBJ1-5
clone_size: -
d_call: -
cdr3_nt: TGTGCCAGCAGTTTAGCCGGGCACAGCAATCAGCCCCAGCATTTT
cdr3_aa: CASSLAGHSNQPQHF

cdr3_length: 16
v_call: TRBV6-5
j_call: TRBJ1-3
clone_size: -
d_call: -
cdr3_nt: TGTGCCAGCAGTTCACTATCCCCGGGTAGGGGGGACACCATATATTTT
cdr3_aa: CASSSLSPGRGDTIYF

cdr3_length: 17
v_call: TRBV13
j_call: TRBJ1-4
clone_size: -
d_call: -
cdr3_nt: TGTGCCAGCAGCAGAAGGGGGTCAGGGGTCGCTAATGAAAAACTGTTTTTT
cdr3_aa: CASSRRGSGVANEKLFF

cdr3_length: 15
v_call: TRBV5-4
j_call: TRBJ1-5
clone_size: -
d_call: TRBD1
cdr3_nt: TGTGCCAGCAGCCCGGGACAGGGGTCCGGTCAGCCCCAGCATTTT
cdr3_aa: CASSPGQGSGQPQHF

cdr3_length: 16
v_call: TRBV28
j_call: TRBJ2-3
clone_size: -
d_call: TRBD2
cdr3_nt: TGTGCCAGCAGTTTTCTAGCGGGAGGGTTGGAAGATACGCAGTATTTT
cdr3_aa: CASSFLAGGLEDTQYF

cdr3_length: 14
v_call: TRBV28
j_call: TRBJ1-5
clone_size: few
d_call: -
cdr3_nt: TGTGCCAGTAGCGGGGACGGTGGGCAGGGGCCCCAGCATTTT
cdr3_aa: CASSGDGGQGPQHF

cdr3_length: 13
v_call: TRBV7-9
j_call: TRBJ2-1
clone_size: few
d_call: -
cdr3_nt: TGTGCCAGCAGGCATAAAATCTCAAATGAGCAGTTCTTC
cdr3_aa: CASRHKISNEQFF

cdr3_length: 17
v_call: TRBV18
j_call: TRBJ1-1
clone_size: -
d_call: TRBD1
cdr3_nt: TGTGCCAGCTCACCACCTGGGACAGGAAGATCGAACACTGAAGCTTTCTTT
cdr3_aa: CASSPPGTGRSNTEAFF

cdr3_length: 16
v_call: TRBV27
j_call: TRBJ1-1
clone_size: -
d_call: -
cdr3_nt: TGTGCCAGCAGTCCTCGGGACGGACGTGTGAACACTGAAGCTTTCTTT
cdr3_aa: CASSPRDGRVNTEAFF

cdr3_length: 15
v_call: TRBV10-2
j_call: TRBJ1-4
clone_size: -
d_call: -
cdr3_nt: TGCGCCAGCAGGGCGGGGACTGCAACTAATGAAAAACTGTTTTTT
cdr3_aa: CASRAGTATNEKLFF

cdr3_length: 13
v_call: TRBV6-5
j_call: TRBJ1-1
clone_size: -
d_call: TRBD1
cdr3_nt: TGTGCCAGCAGCCGACAGGGAGGGACTGAAGCTTTCTTT
cdr3_aa: CASSRQGGTEAFF

cdr3_length: 11
v_call: TRBV29-1
j_call: TRBJ1-2
clone_size: -
d_call: -
cdr3_nt: TGCAGCGTGCCCGGGGTCTCTGGCTACACCTTC
cdr3_aa: CSVPGVSGYTF